This T cell receptor beta chain was obtained from a study of blood T cell repertoires in COVID-19. The CDR3 runs 13 residues. Unmatched junction bases numbered 3, after V lost 5 bases and J lost 5 bases. Here immunoSEQ multiplex PCR was the method, and the copy in TCRdb shows in-frame clones only, minus some. There are around 700,000 clones in the sample; 85% to 90% occur only once, and about 0.24% lies in the top ten. Sequencing was carried out using peripheral blood. The receptor was isolated from a woman in her late teens or twenties with acute or convalescent COVID-19. The rearrangement links TRBV12-3 or TRBV12-4 to TRBJ2-7, with 10 positions matching TRBD1. CDR3 sequence (DNA): TGTGCCAGCAGTCCGGGACAGGGGAACGAGCAGTACTTC. The encoded protein is CASSPGQGNEQYF.